These T cell receptor beta chains were read from a single sample in a study of T cell responses to AZD1222 COVID-19 vaccine. The method was immunoSEQ multiplex PCR; TCRdb's version includes in-frame clones alone and lacks a portion of them. The table shows roughly 80,000 clones, with roughly 82% occurring only once. Sequencing was performed on peripheral blood, taken on day 0 of AZD1222 vaccination. These receptors all stem from an adult in good health. CDR3s include the opening cysteine and the closing phenylalanine or tryptophan. D genes are given only for firm matches. Some rows have no size entry. The others give once, few or many, or a class for an expanded clone.

clone size	D gene	V gene	J gene	CDR3 DNA	CDR3 protein
-	-	TRBV6-2/TRBV6-3	TRBJ1-1	TGTGCCAGCAGTCGCTTACTAGTGGCGGGGAACACTGAAGCTTTCTTT	CASSRLLVAGNTEAFF
-	-	TRBV12-5	TRBJ2-2	TGTGCTAGTGGGCCTGATTCCGGGGAGCTGTTTTTT	CASGPDSGELFF
once	-	TRBV30	TRBJ1-5	TGTGCCTGGAGCGAGATCCTCGGCAATCAGCCCCAGCATTTT	CAWSEILGNQPQHF
-	-	TRBV3-1/TRBV3-2	TRBJ1-3	TGTGCCAGCAGCCAAGCTTGGGCCGGGTCTGGAAACACCATATATTTT	CASSQAWAGSGNTIYF
-	TRBD2	TRBV28	TRBJ2-3	TGTGCCAGCAGTTTTGGTAGCGGGGGCCCTAGCACAGATACGCAGTATTTT	CASSFGSGGPSTDTQYF
once	-	TRBV29-1	TRBJ1-1	TGCAGCGGAGGGAGTTGGAACACTGAAGCTTTCTTT	CSGGSWNTEAFF
-	-	TRBV30	TRBJ2-7	TGTGCCTGGAGTGTCGGAGGGTCTGTGGACGAGCAGTACTTC	CAWSVGGSVDEQYF
-	-	TRBV6-5	TRBJ2-7	TGTGCCAGCGGCCGACCGGGACCCTACGAGCAGTACTTC	CASGRPGPYEQYF
-	-	TRBV20-1	TRBJ2-7	TGCAGTGCTAGTGTGGGTAGCGCATCCTACGAGCAGTACTTC	CSASVGSASYEQYF
-	-	TRBV20-1	TRBJ1-1	TGCAGTGCTAGTCGCCAGACTGAAGCTTTCTTT	CSASRQTEAFF
-	TRBD1	TRBV27	TRBJ2-1	TGTGCCAGCAGTTTATCGGAGGGACAGGCCTACAATGAGCAGTTCTTC	CASSLSEGQAYNEQFF
-	TRBD1	TRBV27	TRBJ2-1	TGTGCCAGCAGTCCCGGACAGGGTTCAGCGAATGAGCAGTTCTTC	CASSPGQGSANEQFF
-	TRBD1	TRBV6-5	TRBJ1-1	TGTGCCAGCAGTCCCCGACAGGGGGTCACTGAAGCTTTCTTT	CASSPRQGVTEAFF
-	-	TRBV25-1	TRBJ2-3	TGTGCCAGCAGTTTCGGGGTCGCCACAGATACGCAGTATTTT	CASSFGVATDTQYF
-	-	TRBV5-6	TRBJ1-2	TGTGCCAGCAGCTTGTGGGGGGGCGGTGGCTACACCTTC	CASSLWGGGGYTF
-	-	TRBV30	TRBJ1-2	TGTGCCTGGAGTGCACCTCGGACAGTCAGATATGGCTACACCTTC	CAWSAPRTVRYGYTF
-	TRBD2	TRBV9	TRBJ2-5	TGTGCCAGCAGCCCTCACGGGGGGACCTACCAAGAGACCCAGTACTTC	CASSPHGGTYQETQYF
-	TRBD2	TRBV12-5	TRBJ2-2	TGTGCTAGTGGTTTGGCCCGCCCACTAGCGGGGGATGAGAACACCGGGGAGCTGTTTTTT	CASGLARPLAGDENTGELFF
-	-	TRBV9	TRBJ2-1	TGTGCCAGCACGCAAGGCGGGGACTACAATGAGCAGTTCTTC	CASTQGGDYNEQFF
-	-	TRBV19	TRBJ2-1	TGTGCCAGTAGTATGGGGACCAATGAGCAGTTCTTC	CASSMGTNEQFF
-	TRBD1	TRBV6-2/TRBV6-3	TRBJ1-1	TGTGCCAGCAGCATCGGGACAGGGGGCGTTGGTGAAGCTTTCTTT	CASSIGTGGVGEAFF
-	-	TRBV12-3/TRBV12-4	TRBJ1-5	TGTGCCAGCAGTCTTCAGAGCAATCAGCCCCAGCATTTT	CASSLQSNQPQHF
-	TRBD1	TRBV4-1	TRBJ2-3	TGCGCCAGCAGCCAGCTTACAGGGGAGCCGCAGTATTTT	CASSQLTGEPQYF
-	TRBD2	TRBV5-1	TRBJ2-3	TGCGCCAGCAGCTCCTCGGGGGGAGATACGCAGTATTTT	CASSSSGGDTQYF
-	TRBD1	TRBV6-6	TRBJ1-1	TGTGCCAGCAGTTACTCGGGGACAGGTTTTGAAGCTTTCTTT	CASSYSGTGFEAFF
-	TRBD2	TRBV19	TRBJ2-1	TGTGCCAGTAGTATAGTCCCTACTAGCGGGAGTTACAATGAGCAGTTCTTC	CASSIVPTSGSYNEQFF
-	-	TRBV7-2	TRBJ1-4	TGTGCCAGCAGCTTAGCGTCGACTCAAACCGGGGAAAAACTGTTTTTT	CASSLASTQTGEKLFF
-	-	TRBV3-1/TRBV3-2	TRBJ1-2	TGTGCCAGCAGCCAAGGTAGAGGGGCCAACTATGGCTACACCTTC	CASSQGRGANYGYTF
-	-	TRBV9	TRBJ2-3	TGTGCCAGCAGCGTAGCTATTCAGACAGATACGCAGTATTTT	CASSVAIQTDTQYF
once	-	TRBV5-1	TRBJ1-1	TGCGCCAGCAGCGAGACAGGCAACACTGAAGCTTTCTTT	CASSETGNTEAFF
many	TRBD2	TRBV4-2	TRBJ2-2	TGTGCCAGCAGCCAAGAGGGTGGGAGGGTCTCGGCCGGGGAGCTGTTTTTT	CASSQEGGRVSAGELFF
-	TRBD2	TRBV5-1	TRBJ2-1	TGCGCCAGCAGCCCTGGGACTAGCGGGGGCCCCGGAAGCTCCTACAATGAGCAGTTCTTC	CASSPGTSGGPGSSYNEQFF
-	-	TRBV27	TRBJ2-5	TGTGCCAGCACCTGGGGGGAGACCCAGTACTTC	CASTWGETQYF
-	-	TRBV6-5	TRBJ2-1	TGTGCCAGCAGGCGCGGCGGGAATGAGCAGTTCTTC	CASRRGGNEQFF
-	TRBD1	TRBV6-5	TRBJ2-7	TGTGCCAGCAGTCCGGGACAGGGGGCTTACGAGCAGTACTTC	CASSPGQGAYEQYF
once	TRBD1	TRBV15	TRBJ1-2	TGTGCCACCAGCAGAGCGGAGACAGGGAGAGGTGGCTACACCTTC	CATSRAETGRGGYTF
-	TRBD1	TRBV3-1/TRBV3-2	TRBJ1-3	TGTGCCAGCAGCCCACGACAGGGTCGGGTGAGTGGAAACACCATATATTTT	CASSPRQGRVSGNTIYF
-	TRBD2	TRBV3-1/TRBV3-2	TRBJ2-5	TGTGCCAGCAGCCAACAGCGGGGGGGCCTCGAGACCCAGTACTTC	CASSQQRGGLETQYF
-	-	TRBV6-6	TRBJ2-3	TGTGCCAGCAGTTACGGCGTGGATACGCAGTATTTT	CASSYGVDTQYF
-	TRBD2	TRBV4-3	TRBJ2-3	TGCGCCAGCAGCCAGGGTAGCGGGGGGGCCGTAGATACGCAGTATTTT	CASSQGSGGAVDTQYF